This T cell receptor beta chain was sequenced during a study of T-cell memory formation after mild COVID-19. TCRdb itself ran the 5' RACE reads through MiXCR, one entry per CDR3 protein. This sample yields 350,000 to 450,000 distinct CDR3 sequences, of which 20% are seen a single time; about 8.8% belongs to the top ten. This CDR3 is 13 amino acids long. The junction had 8 bases not matched to a gene; V was cut back by 5 bases and J by 9 bases. Germline V gives CDR1 LNHDA, CDR2 SQIVND (reference sequence). In regard to this clonotype: Its antigen is undetermined.

General study points: Some responding clones appeared in pre-infection memory, suggesting cross-reactive memory joined. Researchers could not confirm that second-wave clones peaking on day 37 targeted SARS-CoV-2.

The source is an adult woman who had mild COVID-19 (a few samples of this study predate the infection). Cell type and time point are not known. The J gene is TRBJ2-7, the V gene TRBV19; TRBD1 matches at 9 bases. Sequences were obtained from PBMCs or a T cell subset sorted from them (not recorded which). The CDR3 sequence: CASSPGTGFRQYF. Written as DNA, the CDR3 is TGTGCCAGTAGTCCCGGGACAGGGTTTAGGCAGTACTTC.